These 15 T cell receptor beta chains share one sample of origin, sequenced in a study of regulatory T cells in long-lasting Graves disease. Construction of the TCR beta libraries employed iRepertoire HTBI primers in conjunction with Arm-PCR of CDR3 regions. TCRdb used MiXCR to reprocess the multiplex PCR reads, holding one entry per CDR3 protein. The sample lists approximately 690,000 distinct CDR3 sequences, 30% occurring once. Time point described: persistent/refractory GD, antithyroid drugs over 5 years with positive TRAb. PBMCs provided the RNA from which the TCR library was made. Source: peripheral blood mononuclear cells (PBMCs), taken when the disease was refractory, from a patient treated with antithyroid drugs. The source is a female donor with Graves disease.

The chain recombines TRBV10-3 with TRBJ2-7; 8 bases agree with TRBD2. Looked up from germline, CDR1 is ENHRY and CDR2 is SYGVKD. The CDR3 is 14 residues long. The CDR3: CAFRAGGSSYEQYF. The CDR3 DNA sequence: TGTGCTTTCAGGGCGGGGGGCAGCTCCTACGAGCAGTACTTC.

A word on this clonotype: A much larger clone differs from this one at a single base, so this may be a read error. This rearrangement joins TRBV6-2 or TRBV6-3 to TRBJ1-2; weak D call: TRBD1 (5 bases). CDR1 is MNHEY, CDR2 SVGEGT, per germline. V was pared by 7 bases and J by 8 bases, with 17 bases between. The CDR3 extends over 13 amino acids. CDR3 bases: TGTGCCAGCAATTCACCGAGGGGACGGGGCTACACCTTC. This sequence encodes CASNSPRGRGYTF.

The V and J genes are TRBV25-1 and TRBJ1-2; 9 bases align to TRBD1. The CDR3 length is 14 residues. J was trimmed by 5 bases and V by 8 bases; bases with no gene match: 9. Germline-derived CDR1 and CDR2 are MGHDK and SYGVNS. This CDR3 reads CASLRAGQGYGYTF. The CDR3 region has the DNA TGTGCCAGCCTCCGAGCGGGACAGGGATATGGCTACACCTTC.

Many counts were recorded for this clonotype. The gene calls are TRBV28 and TRBJ1-4; D is unresolved. The CDR3 is made up of 14 amino acids. The V end was cut by 10 bases, the J end by 3 bases, with 15 bases between. Germline-derived CDR1 and CDR2 are MDHEN and SYDVKM. The CDR3, as DNA: TGTGCCACCTCGCCTGTAGTGTCTAATGAAAAACTGTTTTTT. This encodes CATSPVVSNEKLFF.

This clonotype was picked up one time. The CDR3, as DNA: TGTGCCAGCACCATCTCCGACAGACCTAATGAAAAACTGTTTTTT. It codes for CASTISDRPNEKLFF. This chain connects TRBV6-2 or TRBV6-3 to TRBJ1-4, with D possibly being TRBD1 (5 bases). The CDR3 contains 15 residues. The germline V gene has CDR1 MNHEY and CDR2 SVGEGT. Deletions cut 7 bases from V and 3 bases from J, with 15 bases between.

The V gene is TRBV20-1, the J gene TRBJ2-1; 10 bases align to TRBD2. Trimming removed 3 bases from V and 7 bases from J; junction bases left unmatched: 3. Germline-derived CDR1 and CDR2 are DFQATT and SNEGSKA (reference sequence). The CDR3 has 13 residues. The CDR3 spells CSASLLAGNEQFF. The CDR3 bases are TGCAGTGCTAGTTTACTAGCGGGAAATGAGCAGTTCTTC.

The chain recombines TRBV24-1 with TRBJ1-4, with D maybe TRBD1 (5 bases). This CDR3 contains 14 residues. V was pared by 6 bases and J by 8 bases, with 15 bases between. CDR1 is KGHDR and CDR2 is SFDVKD in the germline V gene. The CDR3 here is CATSSGGRREKLFF. Here the CDR3 DNA reads TGTGCCACCAGTAGTGGGGGAAGAAGAGAAAAACTGTTTTTT.

J is TRBJ1-6 and V is TRBV7-3; TRBD1 matches at 8 bases. This CDR3 region has 15 residues. Germline V gene lookup returns CDR1 SGHTA and CDR2 FQGTGA. V was clipped by 2 bases and J by 7 bases; unmatched bases: 4. CDR3 bases: TGTGCCAGCAGCTTAGTCGCAGGGGGCAATTCACCCCTCCACTTT. Translating it yields CASSLVAGGNSPLHF.

This clonotype was counted only a few times. The chain has TRBV10-3 and TRBJ1-6; D call uncertain. Trimming shortened V by 7 bases and J by 5 bases, and 15 bases separated the two germline ends. The germline V gene encodes CDR1 ENHRY and CDR2 SYGVKD. The CDR3 loop spans 15 amino acids. The CDR3 sequence: CAINRTPDHNSPLHF. The CDR3 DNA follows: TGTGCCATCAATAGGACCCCGGACCATAATTCACCCCTCCACTTT.

This clonotype turned up a few times. CDR3 DNA: TGTGCCACCAGCAGGGGACAGGGCTATGGCTACACCTTC. This translates into CATSRGQGYGYTF. The chain carries TRBV15 and TRBJ1-2; TRBD1 aligns across 9 bases. The CDR3 covers 13 residues. Unmatched junction bases numbered 0, after V lost 3 bases and J lost 4 bases. CDR1 and CDR2 (germline): LNHNV, YYDKDF (reference sequence).

The chain links TRBV28 to TRBJ1-5, with D hard to call. Trimming took 5 bases from V and 1 from J, leaving 18 bases between them. The germline gives CDR1 MDHEN, CDR2 SYDVKM. CDR3 length: 17 residues. CDR3 sequence (DNA): TGTGCCAGCAGTCCTCCTAGTTTTGGCAGAAGCAATCAGCCCCAGCATTTT. Amino acids: CASSPPSFGRSNQPQHF.

CDR3 region: CASSLVAISGANVLTF. The CDR3 DNA follows: TGTGCCAGCAGCTTAGTAGCGATCTCTGGGGCCAACGTCCTGACTTTC. V and J are TRBV11-2 and TRBJ2-6, with D perhaps TRBD2 (5 bases). Trimming removed 1 base at V and 0 bases at J, with 7 bases between. The length of the CDR3 is 16 residues. Germline loops: CDR1 SGHAT, CDR2 FQNNGV.

A few counts support this clonotype. The J gene is TRBJ1-1, the V gene TRBV10-2; D not certain. Germline V lookup: CDR1 WSHSY, CDR2 SAAADI. This CDR3 region has 16 residues. Trimming stripped 2 bases from V and 4 bases from J, with 17 bases between. In DNA form, the CDR3 reads TGCGCCAGCAGTGAGGGCCTGAGGACTTTGAGCACTGAAGCTTTCTTT. This encodes CASSEGLRTLSTEAFF.

The chain is built from TRBV10-3 and TRBJ2-5; D is ambiguous. The CDR3 has 14 amino acids. CDR1 and CDR2 from the germline V gene are ENHRY and SYGVKD. V dropped 3 bases and J dropped 5 bases, with 13 bases sitting between them. CDR3 nucleotide sequence: TGTGCCATCAGTGATGTAACGGCCGGGGAGACCCAGTACTTC. Amino acids: CAISDVTAGETQYF.

V and J are TRBV12-3 or TRBV12-4 and TRBJ1-5, with 11 bases identical to TRBD1. The junction had 6 bases not matched to a gene; V was cut back by 6 bases and J by 2 bases. This CDR3 region has 16 residues. CDR3 coding DNA: TGTGCCAGCAGCCCGCCGGGACAGGGGGGCAATCAGCCCCAGCATTTT. This translates into CASSPPGQGGNQPQHF.